The subject of this entry is one T cell receptor (beta chain). Its specificity is not known. Assay: immunoSEQ multiplex PCR; the TCRdb copy retains only in-frame clones and omits some. Among around 340,000 clones listed, about 86% were seen once. Regarding treatment: roughly 18 received Ad26.COV2.S at low or high dose, single or two shots; roughly 5 received placebo; per-sample allocation not given. All samples were drawn on day 63, counting from the first vaccine or placebo injection. Recruitment in Boston yielded a donor of adult age, 18-55 years. The data stem from a study of Ad26.COV2.S vaccination and SARS-CoV-2 variants. Overall study: Doses of Ad26.COV2.S were injected into muscle once or twice, 56 days apart.

Trimming at V came to 4 bases and at J to 1 base, leaving 7 bases not matched to a gene. This CDR3 comprises 16 residues. Germline CDR1 is SNHLY and CDR2 is FYNNEI. Study outcomes and limitations: Responses of spike-specific T cells (both CD8+ and CD4+) reportedly showed substantial breadth after vaccination. In TCR breadth and depth analyses, total T cell responses may have been underestimated.

This TCR came from a person between 18 and 59 years old who received the Ad26.COV2.S COVID-19 vaccine or a placebo. Sequencing used peripheral blood, obtained in a trial of Ad26.COV2.S vaccine versus placebo. The V gene is TRBV2, the J gene TRBJ2-7; 10 bases align to TRBD1. CDR3 protein: CASSGDRGRVSYEQYF. The CDR3 DNA sequence: TGTGCCAGCAGTGGTGACAGGGGGCGCGTGTCCTACGAGCAGTACTTC.